A selection of T cell receptor beta chains follows, all from one sample in a study of control samples from healthy donors and cancer patients. Sequenced by immunoSEQ multiplex PCR; TCRdb stores in-frame clones only, minus some. In the table there are over 80,000 clones, around four fifths of which are singletons. Sequenced sample: blood. These receptors originate from a man aged 25 to 40 in good health. CDR3s include the opening cysteine and the closing phenylalanine or tryptophan. The order of the fields is D gene, clone size, V gene, J gene, CDR3 protein, CDR3 DNA. The D gene is left open where the match is weak. The size of a clone is reported for some rows only, either as once, few or many, or as a class for expanded clones.

-	once	TRBV6-5	TRBJ1-6	CASRPSSYNSPLHF	TGTGCCAGCAGGCCGAGCTCCTATAATTCACCCCTCCACTTT
-	-	TRBV5-1	TRBJ1-4	CASSLGLGQISNEKLFF	TGCGCCAGCAGCTTGGGTCTAGGACAGATTAGTAATGAAAAACTGTTTTTT
-	-	TRBV6-1	TRBJ2-2	CASSEYLSVNTGELFF	TGTGCCAGCAGTGAATACCTCTCCGTGAACACCGGGGAGCTGTTTTTT
-	-	TRBV5-4	TRBJ1-4	CASSSLGSTNEKLFF	TGTGCCAGCAGCTCTCTTGGCTCAACTAATGAAAAACTGTTTTTT
-	-	TRBV27	TRBJ2-1	CASSLGGANEQFF	TGTGCCAGCAGTCTGGGGGGGGCAAATGAGCAGTTCTTC
-	once	TRBV19	TRBJ2-1	CASSIVANEQFF	TGTGCCAGTAGTATAGTTGCTAATGAGCAGTTCTTC
-	-	TRBV11-2	TRBJ2-3	CASRLGHAGDTQYF	TGTGCCAGCCGACTCGGGCACGCGGGAGATACGCAGTATTTT
-	-	TRBV25-1	TRBJ2-1	CASSGAGGSYNEQFF	TGTGCCAGCAGTGGGGCAGGAGGGTCCTACAATGAGCAGTTCTTC
-	-	TRBV23-1	TRBJ2-7	CASRPNEQYF	TGCGCCAGCAGACCTAACGAGCAGTACTTC
-	-	TRBV5-1	TRBJ2-7	CASSLVPGNYEQYF	TGCGCCAGCAGCTTGGTGCCAGGGAACTACGAGCAGTACTTC
-	-	TRBV11-2	TRBJ1-1	CASSFRGGGAEAFF	TGTGCCAGCAGCTTCCGCGGGGGGGGCGCTGAAGCTTTCTTT
-	-	TRBV6-6	TRBJ1-1	CASRDKAGEAFF	TGTGCCAGCAGGGATAAGGCGGGAGAAGCTTTCTTT
-	once	TRBV5-4	TRBJ1-2	CASSGNTGYGYTF	TGTGCCAGCAGCGGTAACACAGGGTATGGCTACACCTTC
TRBD1	-	TRBV14	TRBJ1-4	CASSYTGGEEKLFF	TGTGCCAGCAGCTATACAGGGGGCGAGGAAAAACTGTTTTTT
-	-	TRBV15	TRBJ2-2	CATSREVDTGELFF	TGTGCCACCAGCAGAGAAGTAGACACCGGGGAGCTGTTTTTT
-	-	TRBV9	TRBJ1-2	CASSVDSGQGRGYTF	TGTGCCAGCAGCGTAGATAGTGGGCAGGGGCGAGGCTACACCTTC
-	-	TRBV5-4	TRBJ2-6	CASSTRGSGANVLTF	TGTGCCAGCAGCACTAGGGGATCTGGGGCCAACGTCCTGACTTTC
-	once	TRBV9	TRBJ2-3	CASASDFTDTQYF	TGTGCCAGCGCTAGCGATTTCACAGATACGCAGTATTTT
TRBD1	-	TRBV9	TRBJ1-4	CASSGRGRNEKLFF	TGTGCCAGCAGCGGCAGGGGGAGGAATGAAAAACTGTTTTTT
-	-	TRBV7-6	TRBJ1-5	CASSLGGGPNQPQHF	TGTGCCAGCAGCTTAGGGGGGGGCCCCAATCAGCCCCAGCATTTT
-	-	TRBV30	TRBJ1-2	CAGTGRSNYGYTF	TGTGCCGGGACGGGGAGATCTAACTATGGCTACACCTTC
-	-	TRBV5-4	TRBJ1-4	CASSWDGLREKLFF	TGTGCCAGCAGCTGGGACGGTCTAAGAGAAAAACTGTTTTTT
-	-	TRBV6-5	TRBJ1-1	CASSYSWGTEAFF	TGTGCCAGCAGTTACTCGTGGGGCACTGAAGCTTTCTTT
-	-	TRBV30	TRBJ2-7	CAWSRGGLSYEQYF	TGTGCCTGGAGTAGGGGGGGACTATCCTACGAGCAGTACTTC
TRBD1	-	TRBV11-2	TRBJ2-6	CASSNRGLGANVLTF	TGTGCCAGCAGCAACAGGGGGCTCGGGGCCAACGTCCTGACTTTC
-	-	TRBV7-3	TRBJ2-1	CASSFRGSSYNEQFF	TGTGCCAGCAGCTTTCGGGGGTCCTCCTACAATGAGCAGTTCTTC
TRBD2	-	TRBV3-1/TRBV3-2	TRBJ2-3	CASSHGTSVSSTQYF	TGTGCCAGCAGCCACGGGACTAGCGTTAGCTCTACGCAGTATTTT
-	-	TRBV15	TRBJ2-1	CATRTLAQGNEQFF	TGTGCCACCAGGACATTGGCCCAGGGCAATGAGCAGTTCTTC
-	-	TRBV2	TRBJ2-7	CASSENSSYEQYF	TGTGCCAGCAGTGAAAACAGCTCCTACGAGCAGTACTTC
-	few	TRBV30	TRBJ1-5	CAWNGASNQPQHF	TGTGCCTGGAACGGGGCAAGCAATCAGCCCCAGCATTTT
-	few	TRBV6-5	TRBJ2-7	CASSYLYEQYF	TGTGCCAGCAGTTATCTCTACGAGCAGTACTTC
TRBD1	-	TRBV19	TRBJ1-5	CASSIQGALSNQPQHF	TGTGCCAGTAGTATTCAGGGGGCCCTAAGCAATCAGCCCCAGCATTTT
-	-	TRBV9	TRBJ1-1	CASSVVVGGASEAFF	TGTGCCAGCAGCGTAGTTGTGGGTGGGGCTTCTGAAGCTTTCTTT
TRBD1	-	TRBV10-1	TRBJ2-1	CASSESTGQGRNEQFF	TGCGCCAGCAGTGAGTCTACAGGACAGGGGCGCAATGAGCAGTTCTTC
TRBD1	few	TRBV14	TRBJ1-1	CASSPGQAPWNTEAFF	TGTGCCAGCAGCCCCGGACAGGCCCCATGGAACACTGAAGCTTTCTTT
TRBD2	-	TRBV5-4	TRBJ2-3	CASSVRGLAGGTDTQYF	TGTGCCAGCAGCGTCCGGGGACTAGCGGGGGGCACAGATACGCAGTATTTT
-	-	TRBV30	TRBJ2-7	CAWSVYRQGYEQYF	TGTGCCTGGAGTGTATACCGCCAAGGGTACGAGCAGTACTTC
-	-	TRBV4-1	TRBJ2-1	CASSQGTDQFF	TGCGCCAGCAGCCAAGGGACAGACCAGTTCTTC
-	-	TRBV5-5	TRBJ2-3	CASSLLGTSPRLNTQYF	TGTGCCAGCAGCTTGTTGGGGACATCGCCACGACTTAATACGCAGTATTTT
-	-	TRBV6-5	TRBJ1-2	CASRLGPRGGYTF	TGTGCCAGCAGGTTAGGGCCGAGAGGCGGCTACACCTTC
-	-	TRBV3-1/TRBV3-2	TRBJ1-2	CASSQDLSQVYGYTF	TGTGCCAGCAGCCAAGATTTATCGCAGGTCTATGGCTACACCTTC
-	-	TRBV27	TRBJ1-6	CASRGQPAPRSPLHF	TGTGCCAGCCGCGGACAGCCTGCCCCCCGTTCACCCCTCCACTTT
-	once	TRBV6-5	TRBJ1-2	CASRLDSRNYGYTF	TGTGCCAGCAGATTAGACAGCCGGAACTATGGCTACACCTTC
TRBD1	-	TRBV19	TRBJ1-2	CASSSTGELYGYTF	TGTGCCAGTAGTTCGACAGGGGAGCTTTATGGCTACACCTTC
-	-	TRBV5-1	TRBJ2-2	CASSLGLYTGELFF	TGCGCCAGCAGCTTGGGACTATACACCGGGGAGCTGTTTTTT
TRBD1	medium-sized	TRBV27	TRBJ1-1	CASRPTTGWDTEAFF	TGTGCCAGCAGACCCACGACAGGGTGGGACACTGAAGCTTTCTTT
-	-	TRBV7-2	TRBJ2-5	CASSFWETQYF	TGTGCCAGCAGCTTTTGGGAGACCCAGTACTTC
TRBD1	-	TRBV30	TRBJ1-1	CAWDSGGAANTEAFF	TGTGCCTGGGATTCAGGGGGCGCCGCAAACACTGAAGCTTTCTTT
TRBD1	-	TRBV28	TRBJ2-1	CASSLGQNNEQFF	TGTGCCAGCAGTTTGGGACAGAACAATGAGCAGTTCTTC
TRBD2	-	TRBV6-5	TRBJ2-5	CASKVAGTSGETQYF	TGTGCCAGCAAGGTGGCCGGGACTAGCGGGGAGACCCAGTACTTC
-	-	TRBV24-1	TRBJ1-2	CATSEQGYGYTF	TGTGCCACCAGTGAACAGGGTTATGGCTACACCTTC
TRBD2	-	TRBV7-8	TRBJ2-7	CASSFPRLAGALRGYEQYF	TGTGCCAGCAGCTTCCCCCGACTAGCGGGGGCTTTAAGAGGTTACGAGCAGTACTTC